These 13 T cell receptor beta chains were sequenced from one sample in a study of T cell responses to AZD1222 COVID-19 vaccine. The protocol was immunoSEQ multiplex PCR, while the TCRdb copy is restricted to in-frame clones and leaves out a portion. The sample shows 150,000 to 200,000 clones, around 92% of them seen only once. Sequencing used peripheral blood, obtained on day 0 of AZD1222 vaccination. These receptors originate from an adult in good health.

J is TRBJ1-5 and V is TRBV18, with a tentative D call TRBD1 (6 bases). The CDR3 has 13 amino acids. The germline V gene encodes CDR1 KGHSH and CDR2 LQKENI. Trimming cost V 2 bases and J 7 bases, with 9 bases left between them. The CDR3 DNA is TGTGCCAGCTCACCAGGGGGCTCGCAGCCCCAGCATTTT. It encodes CASSPGGSQPQHF.

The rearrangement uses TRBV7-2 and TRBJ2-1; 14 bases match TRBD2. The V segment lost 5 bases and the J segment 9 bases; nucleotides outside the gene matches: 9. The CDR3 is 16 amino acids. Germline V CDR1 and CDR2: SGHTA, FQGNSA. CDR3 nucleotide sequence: TGTGCCAGCAGCAAACGACTAGCGGGGGGGCCTTTTGAGCAGTTCTTC. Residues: CASSKRLAGGPFEQFF.

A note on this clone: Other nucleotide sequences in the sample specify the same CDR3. The CDR3 is CASSLGVDQPQHF. DNA of the CDR3: TGTGCCAGCAGCTTAGGGGTCGATCAGCCCCAGCATTTT. This chain connects TRBV7-3 to TRBJ1-5; D not certain. V dropped 2 bases and J dropped 5 bases, with 7 bases sitting between them. This CDR3 region has 13 residues. Germline CDR1 reads SGHTA; CDR2 reads FQGTGA.

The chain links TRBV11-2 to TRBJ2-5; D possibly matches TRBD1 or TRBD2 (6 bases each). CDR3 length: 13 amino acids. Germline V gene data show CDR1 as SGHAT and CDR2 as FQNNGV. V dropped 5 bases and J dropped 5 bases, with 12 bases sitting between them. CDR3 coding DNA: TGTGCCAGCAGCCCGGGAGACAGGGAGACCCAGTACTTC. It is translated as CASSPGDRETQYF.

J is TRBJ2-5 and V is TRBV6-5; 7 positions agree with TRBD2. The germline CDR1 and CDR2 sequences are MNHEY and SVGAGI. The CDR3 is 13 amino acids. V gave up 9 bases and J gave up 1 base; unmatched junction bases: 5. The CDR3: CASASSGQETQYF. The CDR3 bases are TGTGCCAGTGCTTCTAGCGGCCAAGAGACCCAGTACTTC.

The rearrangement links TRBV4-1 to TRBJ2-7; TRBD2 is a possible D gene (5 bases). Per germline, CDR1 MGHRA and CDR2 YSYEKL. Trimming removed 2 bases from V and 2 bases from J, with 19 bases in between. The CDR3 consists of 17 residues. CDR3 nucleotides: TGCGCCAGCAGCCAACCCCCCAGCGACGGGGTACCCTACGAGCAGTACTTC. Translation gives CASSQPPSDGVPYEQYF.

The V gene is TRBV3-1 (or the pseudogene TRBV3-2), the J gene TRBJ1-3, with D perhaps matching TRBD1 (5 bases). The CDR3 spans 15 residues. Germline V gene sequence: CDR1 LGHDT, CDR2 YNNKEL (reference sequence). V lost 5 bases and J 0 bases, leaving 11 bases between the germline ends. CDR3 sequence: CASSIRGSSGNTIYF. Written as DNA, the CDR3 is TGTGCCAGCAGCATCCGGGGGAGCTCTGGAAACACCATATATTTT.

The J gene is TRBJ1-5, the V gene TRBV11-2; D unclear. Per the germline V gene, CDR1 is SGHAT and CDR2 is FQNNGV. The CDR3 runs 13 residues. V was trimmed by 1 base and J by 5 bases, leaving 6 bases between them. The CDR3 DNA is TGTGCCAGCAGCTTAGGACTAGATCAGCCCCAGCATTTT. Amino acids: CASSLGLDQPQHF.

This CDR3 is CASSEGGRGLRYEQYF. The CDR3 region has the DNA TGTGCCAGCAGTGAAGGGGGCAGGGGGTTAAGGTACGAGCAGTACTTC. The chain couples TRBV6-1 to TRBJ2-7, with 7 bases matching TRBD1. CDR3 length: 16 amino acids. Germline trimming cut 1 base from V and 4 bases from J; bases unmatched to any gene: 10. Germline CDR1 MNHNS, CDR2 SASEGT.

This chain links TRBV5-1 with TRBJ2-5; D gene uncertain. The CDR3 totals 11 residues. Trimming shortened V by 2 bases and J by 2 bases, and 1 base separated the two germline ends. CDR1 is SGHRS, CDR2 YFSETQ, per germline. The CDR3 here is CASSFQETQYF. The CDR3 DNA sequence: TGCGCCAGCAGCTTTCAAGAGACCCAGTACTTC.

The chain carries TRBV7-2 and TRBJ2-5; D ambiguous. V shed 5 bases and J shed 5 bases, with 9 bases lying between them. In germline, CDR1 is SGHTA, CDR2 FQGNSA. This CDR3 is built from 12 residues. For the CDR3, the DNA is TGTGCCAGCAGCGTCACATGGGAGACCCAGTACTTC. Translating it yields CASSVTWETQYF.

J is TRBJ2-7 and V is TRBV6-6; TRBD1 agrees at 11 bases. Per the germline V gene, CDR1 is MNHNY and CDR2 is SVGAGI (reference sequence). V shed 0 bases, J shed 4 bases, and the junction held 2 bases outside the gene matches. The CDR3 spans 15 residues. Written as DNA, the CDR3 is TGTGCCAGCAGTTACTCAGGGACAGGGGGTTACGAGCAGTACTTC. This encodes CASSYSGTGGYEQYF.

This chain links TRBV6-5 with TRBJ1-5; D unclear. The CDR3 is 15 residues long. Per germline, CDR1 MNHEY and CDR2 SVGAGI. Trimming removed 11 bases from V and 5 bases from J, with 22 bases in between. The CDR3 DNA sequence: TGTGCCTCGCAGGTTGACATCGGTATCCATCAGCCCCAGCATTTT. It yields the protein CASQVDIGIHQPQHF.